Here is one TCR beta chain with its context. Clones were read by immunoSEQ multiplex PCR, and TCRdb kept only the in-frame ones, dropping some. This table holds 300,000 to 450,000 clones, approximately 88% found once. This sample is drawn from a study of blood T cell repertoires in COVID-19. About the research overall: Samples taken during acute and convalescent COVID-19 were collected in the United States, Italy and Spain. PBMCs, B-cell-depleted T cells, or T cells provided the cDNA or gDNA that made up the material.

The specimen sequenced was peripheral blood. This TCR derives from a woman between 25 and 40 years old with COVID-19, enrolled during active disease.

CDR3 DNA: TGTGCCAGAAGCCCTACTTGGCGGGAGAACACCGGGGAGCTGTTTTTT. Translating gives CARSPTWRENTGELFF. The chain recombines TRBV5-3 with TRBJ2-2, with D perhaps matching TRBD2 (6 bases). TRBV5-3 is an ORF; its function is uncertain. Deletions cut 4 bases from V and 1 base from J, with 14 bases between. The CDR3 has 16 amino acids.